A single sample is the source of the 19 T cell receptor beta chains below, sequenced in a study of early T cells in non-severe SARS-CoV-2 infection. TCRdb independently ran MiXCR on the 5' RACE reads; one entry per CDR3 protein. The sample lists fewer than 85,000 distinct CDR3 sequences; approximately 9.1% were seen once. Input material: whole blood. Every receptor here comes from an adult who was a healthcare worker with PCR-confirmed SARS-CoV-2 infection or an uninfected control (not recorded which).

This clonotype occurred a few times. The V call is TRBV5-4, the J call TRBJ2-1; 8 nucleotides match TRBD2. The CDR3 has 17 amino acids. Trimming removed 4 bases from V and 2 bases from J; junction bases left unmatched: 11. Germline V gives CDR1 SGHNT, CDR2 YYREEE (reference sequence). The CDR3 reads CASSPSGREAPYNEQFF. CDR3 nucleotide sequence: TGTGCCAGCAGCCCCTCGGGGCGGGAGGCCCCCTACAATGAGCAGTTCTTC.

The table lists this clonotype with many counts. This chain connects TRBV12-3 or TRBV12-4 to TRBJ1-1; 8 positions match TRBD1. The CDR3 is made up of 14 amino acids. V trimming: 3 bases; J trimming: 5 bases; junction bases outside the gene matches: 5. The CDR3 region has the DNA TGTGCCAGCAGTTTGGCGCAGGGGGCGACTGAAGCTTTCTTT. Residues: CASSLAQGATEAFF.

The sample holds many counts of this clonotype. CDR3 sequence: CASRNRERAKNIQYF. DNA for the CDR3: TGTGCCAGCAGGAACAGGGAACGAGCCAAAAACATTCAGTACTTC. The chain recombines TRBV28 with TRBJ2-4; D is possibly TRBD1 (6 bases). This CDR3 has 15 residues. Trimming removed 6 bases from V and 0 bases from J, with 12 bases in between. Germline assignment: CDR1 MDHEN and CDR2 SYDVKM.

This clonotype was counted at least ten times. V usage is TRBV27 and J usage is TRBJ2-5; 11 bases map to TRBD2. CDR3 length equals 15 residues. V dropped 3 bases and J dropped 2; count of bases not matched to a gene: 2. Germline V lookup: CDR1 MNHEY, CDR2 SMNVEV (reference sequence). The CDR3 coding sequence is TGTGCCAGCAGTTTCCGACTAGCGGGACAAGAGACCCAGTACTTC. Encoded protein: CASSFRLAGQETQYF.

This clonotype was seen repeatedly, ten times or more. The CDR3 reads CASSPNPWRENEQFF. As DNA, the CDR3 is TGTGCCAGCAGCCCCAACCCATGGCGGGAGAATGAGCAGTTCTTC. The chain uses TRBV7-3 and TRBJ2-1, with 7 bases lining up with TRBD2. The CDR3 is 15 residues long. The germline gives CDR1 SGHTA, CDR2 FQGTGA. The ends lost 5 bases at V and 7 bases at J; junction bases unmatched: 11.

In regard to this clonotype: A read error may produce the germline difference seen at one junction end. The rearrangement links TRBV7-8 to TRBJ2-2; D gene uncertain. Germline values: CDR1 SGHVS, CDR2 FQNEAQ. The CDR3 is 13 residues long. In DNA form, the CDR3 reads TGTGCCAGCAGCCATAGAGAGACCTTAGAGCTTTTTTTT. It specifies CASSHRETLELFF.

At least ten counts were recorded for this clonotype. V and J are TRBV11-1 and TRBJ2-1; 10 bases fit TRBD1. V shed 6 bases and J 9 bases; nucleotides not matched to a gene: 5. Germline lookup yields CDR1 SGHAT and CDR2 FQDESV (reference sequence). The CDR3 contains 13 residues. The CDR3 coding sequence is TGTGCCAGCAGTTCGGGACAGGGGCGTGAGCAGTTCTTC. Amino acid sequence: CASSSGQGREQFF.

The rearrangement joins TRBV11-2 to TRBJ2-5; tentatively, D is TRBD2 (6 bases). This CDR3 has 16 residues. From germline, CDR1 is SGHAT and CDR2 FQNNGV. The ends were cut back, 4 bases at V and 3 bases at J, with 18 bases in the middle. The CDR3 here is CASSSNAGRREETQYF. DNA for the CDR3: TGTGCCAGCAGCTCCAACGCGGGGCGGAGAGAAGAGACCCAGTACTTC. The variable domain in full, with the rest retrieved from reference TRBV11-2 and TRBJ2-5, is EAGVAQSPRYKIIEKRQSVAFWCNPISGHATLYWYQQILGQGPKLLIQFQNNGVVDDSQLPKDRFSAERLKGVDSTLKIQPAKLEDSAVYLCASSSNAGRREETQYFGPGTRLLVL.

The table lists this clonotype with many counts. The chain carries TRBV30 and TRBJ2-7; 7 bases map to TRBD1. The germline CDR1 and CDR2 sequences are GTSNPN and SVGIG (reference sequence). V lost 8 bases to trimming and J lost 0 bases; unmatched junction nucleotides: 10. This CDR3 has 14 residues. The CDR3, as DNA: TGTGCCATCTCAACGGGACAGAACTCCTACGAGCAGTACTTC. Residues: CAISTGQNSYEQYF.

The V and J genes are TRBV9 and TRBJ2-5, with TRBD2 matching 8 bases. This CDR3 has 16 amino acids. With 0 bases clipped from V and 5 bases from J, the junction kept 9 bases outside the gene matches. CDR1 is SGDLS, CDR2 YYNGEE, per germline. The CDR3 DNA reads TGTGCCAGCAGCGTAGCCGGGACTAGGACCCTGGAGACCCAGTACTTC. It specifies CASSVAGTRTLETQYF.

This clonotype was detected many times. This sequence joins TRBV7-8 and TRBJ1-1; D is perhaps TRBD1 (5 bases). Trimming shortened V by 0 bases and J by 5 bases, and 13 bases separated the two germline ends. Germline V gives CDR1 SGHVS, CDR2 FQNEAQ. This CDR3 region has 15 residues. CDR3 sequence: CASSLASRGLTEAFF. The DNA for the CDR3 is TGTGCCAGCAGCTTAGCCTCGCGGGGGTTGACTGAAGCTTTCTTT.

The chain joins TRBV5-1 to TRBJ2-7; 10 nucleotides align to TRBD1. Germline-derived CDR1 and CDR2 are SGHRS and YFSETQ. With 3 bases clipped from V and 4 bases from J, the junction kept 4 bases outside the gene matches. The length of the CDR3 is 14 residues. CDR3 nucleotide sequence: TGCGCCAGCAGCTCGGACAGGGGGTTTTACGAGCAGTACTTC. Protein sequence: CASSSDRGFYEQYF.

This clonotype was seen only a few times. The CDR3, as DNA: TGTGCCAGCAGTAAAACAGGCCCGGAGCTGTTTTTT. Translating gives CASSKTGPELFF. The V call is TRBV28, the J call TRBJ2-2; the D gene is possibly TRBD1 (5 bases). The V end was cut by 5 bases, the J end by 10 bases, with 11 bases between. CDR1 MDHEN and CDR2 SYDVKM come from the germline V gene. This CDR3 contains 12 residues. Variable domain in full (rest from reference TRBV28 and TRBJ2-2): DVKVTQSSRYLVKRTGEKVFLECVQDMDHENMFWYRQDPGLGLRLIYFSYDVKMKEKGDIPEGYSVSREKKERFSLILESASTNQTSMYLCASSKTGPELFFGEGSRLTVL.

The sample holds many counts of this clonotype. V usage is TRBV7-9 and J usage is TRBJ2-1, with a possible D match to TRBD1 (6 bases). In germline, CDR1 is SEHNR, CDR2 FQNEAQ (reference sequence). CDR3 length equals 16 residues. V dropped 5 bases and J dropped 0 bases, with 14 bases sitting between them. The CDR3 sequence is CASSAEQGVSYNEQFF. The CDR3 DNA is TGTGCCAGCAGCGCGGAACAGGGTGTCTCCTACAATGAGCAGTTCTTC.

CDR3 nucleotides: TGTGCCTCCCATGGGGTTCGCAACTATGGCTACACCTTC. This codes for CASHGVRNYGYTF. The J gene is TRBJ1-2, the V gene TRBV30; D not resolved. Trimming took off 7 bases at V and 2 bases at J, with 14 bases between the two ends. CDR3 length equals 13 residues. Germline values: CDR1 GTSNPN, CDR2 SVGIG (reference sequence).

This clonotype was seen only a few times. The rearrangement uses TRBV4-2 and TRBJ2-1, with D maybe TRBD2 (6 bases). The length of the CDR3 is 16 residues. V lost 1 base to trimming and J lost 7 bases, with 17 bases between them. The germline V gene encodes CDR1 LGHNA and CDR2 YNFKEQ. The CDR3 is CASSQVPAEGQNEQFF. The CDR3 region has the DNA TGTGCCAGCAGCCAAGTTCCAGCGGAGGGGCAGAATGAGCAGTTCTTC.

The V call is TRBV7-9, the J call TRBJ2-2, with D possibly called TRBD1 or TRBD2 (7 bases each). The CDR3 length is 15 residues. Germline lookup yields CDR1 SEHNR and CDR2 FQNEAQ (reference sequence). The V and J ends lost 4 bases and 5 bases respectively, with 14 bases between them. CDR3 in amino acids: CASSSPQGGTGELFF. The CDR3 DNA follows: TGTGCCAGCAGCTCCCCCCAGGGGGGGACCGGGGAGCTGTTTTTT.

This clonotype was observed a few times. The chain has TRBV20-1 and TRBJ2-1; 7 nucleotides match TRBD1. The V gene end was trimmed by 1 base and the J gene end by 4 bases; junction bases not matched to a gene: 10. Germline V lookup: CDR1 DFQATT, CDR2 SNEGSKA (reference sequence). The CDR3 has 16 amino acids. CDR3 amino acids: CSARAVSGQNYNEQFF. The CDR3 DNA reads TGCAGTGCTAGAGCGGTATCGGGACAGAATTACAATGAGCAGTTCTTC.

This clonotype appeared a few times. The V and J genes are TRBV11-1 and TRBJ2-2; D is undetermined. The V gene's germline CDR1 is SGHAT and CDR2 FQDESV (reference sequence). The CDR3 loop spans 13 amino acids. The germline V and J ends were trimmed by 8 bases and 7 bases, with 14 bases remaining between them. CDR3 sequence (DNA): TGTGCCAGCGGAGCGATGCGTGGCGGGGAGCTGTTTTTT. It encodes CASGAMRGGELFF.